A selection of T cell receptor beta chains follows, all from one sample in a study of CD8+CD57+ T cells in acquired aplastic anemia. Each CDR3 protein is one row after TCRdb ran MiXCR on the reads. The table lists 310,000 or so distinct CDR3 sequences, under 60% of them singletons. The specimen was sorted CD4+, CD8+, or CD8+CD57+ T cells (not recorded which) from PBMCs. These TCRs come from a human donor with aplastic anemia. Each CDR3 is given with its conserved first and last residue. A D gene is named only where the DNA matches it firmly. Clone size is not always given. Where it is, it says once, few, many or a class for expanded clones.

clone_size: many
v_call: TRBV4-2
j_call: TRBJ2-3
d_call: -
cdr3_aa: CASSQDQRGVDTQYF
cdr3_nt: TGTGCCAGCAGCCAAGATCAACGTGGGGTAGATACGCAGTATTTT

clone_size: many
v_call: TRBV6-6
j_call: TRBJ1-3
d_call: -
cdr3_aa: CASSYSEGLVLSGNTIYF
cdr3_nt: TGTGCCAGCAGTTATTCGGAGGGTCTGGTACTTAGTGGAAACACCATATATTTT

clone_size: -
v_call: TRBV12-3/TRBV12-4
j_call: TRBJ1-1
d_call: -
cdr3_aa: CAITGQNTEAFF
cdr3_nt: TGTGCCATCACGGGACAGAACACTGAAGCTTTCTTT

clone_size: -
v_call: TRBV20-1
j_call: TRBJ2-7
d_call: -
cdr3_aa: CSAPVGGGEQYF
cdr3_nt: TGCAGTGCTCCGGTCGGTGGCGGCGAGCAGTACTTC

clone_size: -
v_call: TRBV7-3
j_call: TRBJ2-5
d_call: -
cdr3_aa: CASSLSRLQETQYF
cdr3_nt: TGTGCCAGCAGCTTAAGCCGGCTACAAGAGACCCAGTACTTC

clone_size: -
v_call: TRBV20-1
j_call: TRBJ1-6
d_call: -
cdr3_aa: CSARDRLSPLHF
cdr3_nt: TGCAGTGCTAGAGATAGGCTTTCACCCCTCCACTTT

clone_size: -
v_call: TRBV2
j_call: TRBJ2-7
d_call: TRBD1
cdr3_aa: CASSEGPRDRISYEQYF
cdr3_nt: TGTGCCAGCAGTGAAGGACCCCGGGACAGGATCTCCTACGAGCAGTACTTC

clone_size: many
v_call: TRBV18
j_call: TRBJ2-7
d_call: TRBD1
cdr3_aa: CASSTQGAISEQYF
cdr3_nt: TGTGCCAGCTCAACACAGGGGGCAATCTCCGAGCAGTACTTC

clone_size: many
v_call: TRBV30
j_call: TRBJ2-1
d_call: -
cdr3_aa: CAWSVADNEQFF
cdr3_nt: TGTGCCTGGAGTGTTGCGGACAATGAGCAGTTCTTC

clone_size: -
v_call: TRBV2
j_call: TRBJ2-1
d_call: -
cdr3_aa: CASSDQGGGSYNEQFF
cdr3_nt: TGTGCCAGCAGCGATCAGGGGGGAGGGTCCTACAATGAGCAGTTCTTC